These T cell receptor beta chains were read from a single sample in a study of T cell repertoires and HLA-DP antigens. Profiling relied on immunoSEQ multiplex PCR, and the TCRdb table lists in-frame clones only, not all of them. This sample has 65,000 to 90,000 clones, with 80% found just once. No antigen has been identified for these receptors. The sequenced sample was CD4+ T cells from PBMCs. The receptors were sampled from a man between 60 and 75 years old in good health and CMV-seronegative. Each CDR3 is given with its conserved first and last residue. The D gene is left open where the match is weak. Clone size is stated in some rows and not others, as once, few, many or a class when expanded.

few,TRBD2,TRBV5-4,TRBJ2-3,TGTGCCAGCAGCCCGACTAGCGGGAAGAGCACAGATACGCAGTATTTT,CASSPTSGKSTDTQYF
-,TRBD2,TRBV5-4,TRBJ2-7,TGTGCCAGCAGCCGGGAGGGGGGCTTCAACGAGCAGTACTTC,CASSREGGFNEQYF
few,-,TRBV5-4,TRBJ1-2,TGTGCCAGCAGCTCCAAAGCGCAGGAGCACTATGGCTACACCTTC,CASSSKAQEHYGYTF
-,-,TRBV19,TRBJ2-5,TGTGCCAGTAGTATTCTAGATCAAGAGACCCAGTACTTC,CASSILDQETQYF
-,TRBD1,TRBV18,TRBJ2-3,TGTGCCAGCTCGTCCGGGACAGGGCCGATCACAGATACGCAGTATTTT,CASSSGTGPITDTQYF
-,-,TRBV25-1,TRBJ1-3,TGTGCCAGCAGTGGTTCGCGCGGTTCTGGAAACACCATATATTTT,CASSGSRGSGNTIYF
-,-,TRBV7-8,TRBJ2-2,TGTGCCAGCAGCCCTCATGCCGGGGAGCTGTTTTTT,CASSPHAGELFF
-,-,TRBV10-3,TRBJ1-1,TGTGCCATCAGCGAATACAGGGAGGGGGGAGACACTGAAGCTTTCTTT,CAISEYREGGDTEAFF
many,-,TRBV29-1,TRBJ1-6,TGCAGCGTGGCCGTCGGGAACGATTCACCCCTCCACTTT,CSVAVGNDSPLHF
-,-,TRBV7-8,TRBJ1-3,TGTGCCAGCAGCTTTGCGCAGGGGAACGGGTACACCATATATTTT,CASSFAQGNGYTIYF
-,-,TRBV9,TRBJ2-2,TGTGCCAGCAGCGCACGGGATCGACAGGTCGCCGGGGAGCTGTTTTTT,CASSARDRQVAGELFF
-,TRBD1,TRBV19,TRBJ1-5,TGTGCCAGTAACCCGGGACAGAACAATCAGCCCCAGCATTTT,CASNPGQNNQPQHF
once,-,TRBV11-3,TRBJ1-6,TGTGCCAGCAGCTCTACAGTAAATTCACCCCTCCACTTT,CASSSTVNSPLHF
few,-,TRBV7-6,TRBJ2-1,TGTGCCAGCAGCCGCATCTCCTACAATGAGCAGTTCTTC,CASSRISYNEQFF
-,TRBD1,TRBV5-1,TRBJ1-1,TGCGCCAGCAGCGCAAGTCCCGGGACAGGGATGAACACTGAAGCTTTCTTT,CASSASPGTGMNTEAFF
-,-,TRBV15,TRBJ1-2,TGTGCCACCAGCAGAGATTCGGCTAACTATGGCTACACCTTC,CATSRDSANYGYTF
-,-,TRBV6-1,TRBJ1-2,TGTGCCAGCAGTGAAGAAGCAGGGCCCTATGGCTACACCTTC,CASSEEAGPYGYTF
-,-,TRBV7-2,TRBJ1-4,TGTGCCAGCAGCCCTCCAGGTGAAAAACTGTTTTTT,CASSPPGEKLFF
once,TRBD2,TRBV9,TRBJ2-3,TGTGCCAGCAGCCCCCTCCGACTAGCGGGGGGCCCCGACGCGCAGTATTTT,CASSPLRLAGGPDAQYF
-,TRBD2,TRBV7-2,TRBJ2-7,TGTGCCAGCAGCTTAGGCGGGGGGTACGAGCAGTACTTC,CASSLGGGYEQYF
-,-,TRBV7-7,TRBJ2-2,TGTGCCAGCAGGAAAGGACTAAACACCGGGGAGCTGTTTTTT,CASRKGLNTGELFF
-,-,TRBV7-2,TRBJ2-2,TGTGCCAGCAGCTTATTCCAGGGGGGATCGACCGGGGAGCTGTTTTTT,CASSLFQGGSTGELFF
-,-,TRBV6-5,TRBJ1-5,TGTGCCAGCAGTTACGAGAGGGGGCAGCCCCAGCATTTT,CASSYERGQPQHF
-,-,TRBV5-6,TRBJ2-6,TGTGCCGGCCAGGGTTCTGGGGCCAACGTCCTGACTTTC,CAGQGSGANVLTF
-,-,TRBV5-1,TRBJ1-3,TGCGCCAGCAGCATTACCGCGGGGGGTGGAAACACCATATATTTT,CASSITAGGGNTIYF
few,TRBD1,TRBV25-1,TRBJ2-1,TGTGCCAGCAGTGAACGGACAGGGGGCAGTGAGCAGTTCTTC,CASSERTGGSEQFF
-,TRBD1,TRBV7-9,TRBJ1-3,TGTGCCAGCAGCCCAAAGGTGACAGGGGCGTCCTCTGGAAACACCATATATTTT,CASSPKVTGASSGNTIYF
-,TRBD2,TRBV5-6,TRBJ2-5,TGTGCCACCTATAGGGCGGGGGGGCCGTCCGAGACCCAGTACTTC,CATYRAGGPSETQYF
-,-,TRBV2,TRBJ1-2,TGTGCCAGCAGTGAACAGGGACCGAAGTATGGCTACACCTTC,CASSEQGPKYGYTF
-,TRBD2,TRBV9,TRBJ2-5,TGTGCCAGCAGCGTAGGAAGCCCCCCCCTAGCGGGAGGGAGTGAGACCCAGTACTTC,CASSVGSPPLAGGSETQYF
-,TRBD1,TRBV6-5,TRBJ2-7,TGTGCCAGCAGCCGGGACAGGGGCCTTACCTACGAGCAGTACTTC,CASSRDRGLTYEQYF
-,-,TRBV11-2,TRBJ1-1,TGTGCCAGCAGCTTAGTAGTCAACACTGAAGCTTTCTTT,CASSLVVNTEAFF
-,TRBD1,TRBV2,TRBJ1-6,TGTGCCAGCGGGCGACAGGGGGGTAATTCACCCCTCCACTTT,CASGRQGGNSPLHF
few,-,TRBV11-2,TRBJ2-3,TGTGCCAGCGGCGGGACTAGCACAGATACGCAGTATTTT,CASGGTSTDTQYF
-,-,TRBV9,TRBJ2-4,TGTGCCAGCAGCGTAGGGAACCACATTCAGTACTTC,CASSVGNHIQYF
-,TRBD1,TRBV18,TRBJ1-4,TGTGCCAGCTCACCAGGCGACGTGGGACAGGGTATTGAAAAACTGTTTTTT,CASSPGDVGQGIEKLFF
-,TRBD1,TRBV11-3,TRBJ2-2,TGTGCCAGCAGCCACGGACAGGGGGGCGGGGAGCTGTTTTTT,CASSHGQGGGELFF
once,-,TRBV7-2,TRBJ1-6,TGTGCCAGCAGCTTAGACGCCGGTGGCGGGCTGAAGAGACCCCTCCACTTT,CASSLDAGGGLKRPLHF
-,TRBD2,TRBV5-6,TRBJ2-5,TGTGCCAGCAGCCTTATACCGGGGACTAGCGGGACGGAGACCCAGTACTTC,CASSLIPGTSGTETQYF
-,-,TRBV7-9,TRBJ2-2,TGTGCCAGCAGCCCCAGCGGAGTGAACACCGGGGAGCTGTTTTTT,CASSPSGVNTGELFF
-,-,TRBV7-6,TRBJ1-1,TGTGCCAGCAGCGAAGAGGCGAGGGGCTTAAGGGACACTGAAGCTTTCTTT,CASSEEARGLRDTEAFF
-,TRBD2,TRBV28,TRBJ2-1,TGTGCCAGCAGCGGGACTAGCGGGGGGGCCTATGAGCAGTTCTTC,CASSGTSGGAYEQFF
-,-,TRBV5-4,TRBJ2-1,TGTGCCAGCAGCTTTATAGGTTACAATGAGCAGTTCTTC,CASSFIGYNEQFF
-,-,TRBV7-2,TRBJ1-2,TGTGCCAGCAGCTCAACAGCGTATGGCTACACCTTC,CASSSTAYGYTF
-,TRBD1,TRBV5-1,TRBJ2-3,TGCGCCAGCAGCTTGACGGGGCAGGGGGTAGATACGCAGTATTTT,CASSLTGQGVDTQYF
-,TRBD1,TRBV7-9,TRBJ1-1,TGTGCCAGCAGCTTACGAGGGGGCCATGACACTGAAGCTTTCTTT,CASSLRGGHDTEAFF
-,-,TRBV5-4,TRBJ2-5,TGTGCCAGCAGCTTAGTGGGAGCCCAGGAGACCCAGTACTTC,CASSLVGAQETQYF
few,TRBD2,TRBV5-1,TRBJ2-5,TGCGCCAGCAGCTTGGGGGCAGCGGGGGCCCTTTCCCAAGAGACCCAGTACTTC,CASSLGAAGALSQETQYF
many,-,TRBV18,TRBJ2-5,TGTGCCAGCTCACCTCTCCGGGACCAAGAGACCCAGTACTTC,CASSPLRDQETQYF
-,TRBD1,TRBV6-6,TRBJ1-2,TGTGCCAGCAGTTCCGGGACAGGGGGTGTCTATGGCTACACCTTC,CASSSGTGGVYGYTF
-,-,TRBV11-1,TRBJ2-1,TGTGCCAGCAGCCCCGTAGCGGTGAGCTCCTACAATGAGCAGTTCTTC,CASSPVAVSSYNEQFF
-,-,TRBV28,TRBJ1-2,TGTGCCAGCAGGAAGGACGACTATGGCTACACCTTC,CASRKDDYGYTF
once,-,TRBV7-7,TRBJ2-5,TGTGCCAGCAGCTCGGGCCCAATTTTAGGAGAGACCCAGTACTTC,CASSSGPILGETQYF
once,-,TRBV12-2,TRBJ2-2,TGTGCAAGTCGCTTAGTCCCGGGGGGTAACACCGGGGAGCTGTTTTTT,CASRLVPGGNTGELFF
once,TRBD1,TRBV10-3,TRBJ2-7,TGTGCCATCAGTGCGGACAGGGGAGGCGACGAGCAGTACTTC,CAISADRGGDEQYF
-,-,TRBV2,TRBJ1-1,TGTGCCAGCAGCCAGTTCATGAACACTGAAGCTTTCTTT,CASSQFMNTEAFF
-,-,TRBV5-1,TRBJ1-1,TGCGCCAGCAGCTTGGGTGGGAACACTGAAGCTTTCTTT,CASSLGGNTEAFF
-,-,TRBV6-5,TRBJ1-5,TGTGCCAGCAGTTACAGGGTCCGCGAAGAGCCCCAGCATTTT,CASSYRVREEPQHF
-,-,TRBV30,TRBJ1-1,TGTGCCTGGGGCCGCACTGAAGCTTTCTTT,CAWGRTEAFF
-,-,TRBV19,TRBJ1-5,TGTGCCAGTAGTATATTGGGGGGCTGGGGCAATCAGCCCCAGCATTTT,CASSILGGWGNQPQHF